The 20 T cell receptor beta chains listed next were all sequenced from one sample in a study of blood T cells in healthy people across ages. Together with a sample-barcoded 5' primer, a J-beta primer mix was included in a second PCR lasting about 6 to 12 cycles. MiXCR, applied by TCRdb to the 5' RACE reads, yields one record per CDR3 protein. There are around 800,000 distinct CDR3 sequences in the sample; 55% to 65% occur only once, and around a quarter lies in the top ten. Material for sequencing was blood. Receptor source: a man younger than 45 in good health.

This clonotype was seen more than once but under ten times. The rearrangement uses TRBV7-2 and TRBJ1-2; D gene ambiguous. V lost 2 bases and J lost 0, with 19 bases in between. This CDR3 spans 18 amino acids. Germline V gives CDR1 SGHTA, CDR2 FQGNSA. CDR3 sequence: CASSLWPRRTASNYGYTF. CDR3 bases: TGTGCCAGCAGCTTATGGCCAAGGAGGACGGCATCTAACTATGGCTACACCTTC.

The V call is TRBV27, the J call TRBJ2-6, with D unclear. With 7 bases removed from V and 0 bases from J, the gap between germline ends came to 4 bases. This CDR3 contains 13 residues. Germline-derived CDR1 and CDR2 are MNHEY and SMNVEV (reference sequence). The CDR3 spells CASKASGANVLTF. The CDR3 nucleotides are TGTGCCAGCAAGGCCTCTGGGGCCAACGTCCTGACTTTC.

The table lists this clonotype with a few counts. The J gene is TRBJ2-7, the V gene TRBV6-5, with D tentatively TRBD2 (5 bases). The CDR3 has 11 amino acids. Per germline, CDR1 MNHEY and CDR2 SVGAGI. V lost 6 bases, J lost 6 bases, and 9 bases lay in between. CDR3: CASRASSEQYF. CDR3 sequence (DNA): TGTGCCAGCAGAGCTAGCTCCGAGCAGTACTTC.

DNA of the CDR3: TGCAGCCCGGTCTCCTACAATGAGCAGTTCTTC. It is translated as CSPVSYNEQFF. The V and J genes are TRBV29-1 and TRBJ2-1; no firm D call. V lost 8 bases, J lost 0 bases, and 5 bases lay in between. This CDR3 spans 11 amino acids. The germline CDR1 and CDR2 sequences are SQVTM and ANQGSEA.

The genes are TRBV6-2 or TRBV6-3 and TRBJ2-5, with 7 bases that match TRBD2. The germline V gene has CDR1 MNHEY and CDR2 SVGEGT. The CDR3 length is 13 residues. The V gene end was trimmed by 2 bases and the J gene end by 3 bases; junction bases not matched to a gene: 0. The CDR3 sequence is CASSYREEETQYF. Here the CDR3 DNA reads TGTGCCAGCAGTTACCGGGAGGAAGAGACCCAGTACTTC.

The gene calls are TRBV7-2 and TRBJ2-5, with unresolved D. The last part of the DNA fits TRBJ2-7 better; the J call may be wrong. Per the germline V gene, CDR1 is SGHTA and CDR2 is FQGNSA. The CDR3 has 16 amino acids. The CDR3 sequence is CASSLPPGRFSYEQYF. The CDR3 nucleotides are TGTGCCAGCAGCTTACCCCCCGGTCGCTTTTCCTACGAGCAGTACTTC.

The chain joins TRBV20-1 to TRBJ1-6, with 12 bases that match TRBD1. The CDR3 consists of 16 residues. J gave up 9 bases and V 3 bases, and 9 bases lay outside the gene matches. The germline V gene has CDR1 DFQATT and CDR2 SNEGSKA (reference sequence). The CDR3 region is CSARRGGGQGASPLHF. DNA of the CDR3: TGCAGTGCTAGGAGGGGTGGGGGACAGGGGGCTTCACCCCTCCACTTT.

The J gene is TRBJ2-1, the V gene TRBV27, with D tentatively TRBD2 (5 bases). Germline V CDR1 and CDR2: MNHEY, SMNVEV (reference sequence). This CDR3 spans 13 amino acids. V was clipped by 7 bases and J by 7 bases, with 14 bases between them. CDR3 in amino acids: CASIRTGSNEQFF. CDR3 bases: TGTGCCAGCATCCGGACTGGTTCGAATGAGCAGTTCTTC.

This clonotype was recorded a few times. The DNA for the CDR3 is TGTGCCAGCAGCCCAGCGACAGGCAGTTTCTATGGCTACACCTTC. Its translation is CASSPATGSFYGYTF. This chain joins TRBV7-6 and TRBJ1-2; D perhaps matches TRBD1 (6 bases). The CDR3 is made up of 15 amino acids. The ends were cut back, 5 bases at V and 4 bases at J, with 17 bases in the middle. Germline CDR1 reads SGHVS; CDR2 reads FNYEAQ.

This sequence joins TRBV15 and TRBJ2-1; no clear D. The last part of the DNA fits TRBJ2-7 better; the J call may be wrong. CDR3 size: 15 residues. Germline CDR1 is LNHNV and CDR2 is YYDKDF (reference sequence). CDR3 amino acids: CATSREDGSYNEQYF. DNA for the CDR3: TGTGCCACCAGCAGAGAGGACGGGTCCTACAATGAGCAGTACTTC.

The V call is TRBV4-2, the J call TRBJ2-3, with 8 positions matching TRBD2. From germline, CDR1 is LGHNA and CDR2 YNFKEQ. The CDR3 spans 17 residues. The J segment lost 1 base and the V segment lost 0 bases, leaving 6 bases of the junction unmatched. The CDR3 nucleotides are TGTGCCAGCAGCCAAGATCCGGGGGGGAAGGGCACAGATACGCAGTATTTT. As protein: CASSQDPGGKGTDTQYF.

This rearrangement joins TRBV7-2 to TRBJ2-3; 8 nucleotides align to TRBD2. J gave up 2 bases and V 4 bases, and 5 bases lay outside the gene matches. The CDR3 length is 15 residues. Germline V gives CDR1 SGHTA, CDR2 FQGNSA. In nucleotides, the CDR3 is TGTGCCAGCAGCTCGGGGGGGTCGTACACAGATACGCAGTATTTT. Protein product: CASSSGGSYTDTQYF.

This clonotype turned up a few times. V gene TRBV7-8 combines with J gene TRBJ2-7, with 8 bases lining up with TRBD2. The trim removed 10 bases at V and 1 base at J, leaving 6 bases unmatched. Germline values: CDR1 SGHVS, CDR2 FQNEAQ. The CDR3 contains 13 residues. In nucleotides, the CDR3 is TGTGCCACTCAAGGACTAGCATCCTACGAGCAGTACTTC. Translation gives CATQGLASYEQYF.

The gene calls are TRBV25-1 and TRBJ2-3; tentatively, D is TRBD1 (6 bases). The ends were cut back, 3 bases at V and 4 bases at J, with 8 bases in the middle. Per germline, CDR1 MGHDK and CDR2 SYGVNS. This CDR3 comprises 13 residues. CDR3 residues: CASSDGQSDTQYF. The CDR3, as DNA: TGTGCCAGCAGTGACGGACAGTCAGATACGCAGTATTTT. Full variable domain (rest looked up from reference TRBV25-1 and TRBJ2-3): EADIYQTPRYLVIGTGKKITLECSQTMGHDKMYWYQQDPGMELHLIHYSYGVNSTEKGDLSSESTVSRIRTEHFPLTLESARPSHTSQYLCASSDGQSDTQYFGPGTRLTVL.

This chain connects TRBV4-2 to TRBJ2-3, with D maybe TRBD1 (5 bases). The CDR3 spans 16 residues. CDR1 is LGHNA and CDR2 is YNFKEQ in the germline V gene. The V end lost 0 bases, the J end lost 1 base, and 11 bases lay between the germline ends. The CDR3 region is CASSQDMTVGTDTQYF. The CDR3 DNA sequence: TGTGCCAGCAGCCAAGATATGACAGTGGGCACAGATACGCAGTATTTT.

This clonotype was counted a few times. DNA of the CDR3: TGTGCCAGCAGCCAAGGTCTGGGACCCTGGACTAGCGACCAAGAGACCCAGTACTTC. It encodes CASSQGLGPWTSDQETQYF. The rearrangement links TRBV4-2 to TRBJ2-5; TRBD2 agrees at 9 bases. The J segment lost 0 bases and the V segment lost 1 base, leaving 12 bases of the junction unmatched. There are 19 residues in the CDR3. CDR1 LGHNA and CDR2 YNFKEQ come from the germline V gene.

The gene calls are TRBV4-3 and TRBJ1-5; D ambiguous. V lost 1 base and J 2 bases, leaving 9 bases between the germline ends. The CDR3 sequence is 15 residues long. CDR1 is LGHNA, CDR2 YSLEER, per germline. In nucleotides, the CDR3 is TGCGCCAGCAGCCAAGGTCGGCAGGGCAATCAGCCCCAGCATTTT. Translation: CASSQGRQGNQPQHF.

This clonotype has just one count. This chain links TRBV4-3 with TRBJ2-1; 8 bases are shared with TRBD2. With V trimmed by 1 base and J by 7 bases, 6 bases remained unmatched. This CDR3 comprises 15 residues. Per germline, CDR1 LGHNA and CDR2 YSLEER. The CDR3 is CASSQVPSGGNEQFF. CDR3 DNA: TGCGCCAGCAGCCAAGTGCCGAGCGGGGGAAATGAGCAGTTCTTC.

The chain combines TRBV15 with TRBJ1-5, with TRBD1 as a possible D gene (6 bases). Germline CDR1 is LNHNV and CDR2 is YYDKDF (reference sequence). The CDR3 covers 15 residues. The ends were cut back, 5 bases at V and 0 bases at J, with 11 bases in the middle. The CDR3 bases are TGTGCCACCAGCCGGGACATTCATAGCAATCAGCCCCAGCATTTT. Translated: CATSRDIHSNQPQHF.

This clonotype was picked up a small number of times. The J gene is TRBJ1-6, the V gene TRBV6-5; D not resolved. Germline-derived CDR1 and CDR2 are MNHEY and SVGAGI. Trimming shortened V by 2 bases and J by 6 bases, and 14 bases separated the two germline ends. This CDR3 is 16 amino acids long. CDR3: CASSYDEGGLNSPLHF. Written as DNA, the CDR3 is TGTGCCAGCAGTTACGACGAGGGTGGACTTAATTCACCCCTCCACTTT.